These T cell receptor beta chains were read from a single sample in a study of T cell repertoires in cytomegalovirus infection. TCRdb called the reads again in MiXCR, with one record for every CDR3 protein. Here the sample spans under 450,000 distinct CDR3 sequences, about 35% being singletons. These receptors are not linked to any known antigen. Sequencing was performed on cultured PBMCs, taken from culture after CMV antigen stimulation. The receptor set was obtained from a human donor in good health (CMV status not recorded). Some clones in this sample may be carry-over from other donors' samples. Each CDR3 is given with its conserved first and last residue. A D gene is named only where the DNA matches it firmly. Size values are once, few and many counts, or a class for expanded clones, and some rows have none.

abundance	d_gene	v_gene	j_gene	CDR3nt	CDR3aa
few	TRBD1	TRBV28	TRBJ2-3	TGTGCCAGCAGTCGGACAGGGTGGGGAGATACGCAGTATTTT	CASSRTGWGDTQYF
-	-	TRBV7-8	TRBJ2-3	TGTGCCAGCAGCCCTAGACAGGGAGGTGGGACAGATACGCAGTATTTT	CASSPRQGGGTDTQYF
-	-	TRBV20-1	TRBJ1-1	TGCAGTGCTGCGGTTCGGCAGGGGAACACTGAAGCTTTCTTT	CSAAVRQGNTEAFF
-	-	TRBV28	TRBJ2-1	TGTGCCACGGGGTCAGACTCTAATGAGCAGTTCTTC	CATGSDSNEQFF
once	TRBD2	TRBV12-3/TRBV12-4	TRBJ2-1	TGTGCCAGCAGTGACGGGACTACTTCCTCCTACAATGAGCAGTTCTTC	CASSDGTTSSYNEQFF
once	TRBD2	TRBV7-2	TRBJ2-1	TGTGCCAGCAGCTTAGGTTCTGGGACTAACTACTTT	CASSLGSGTNYF
few	-	TRBV12-3/TRBV12-4	TRBJ1-1	TGTGCCAGCAGTTTAACTGAAGAGGGCACTGAAGCTTTCTTT	CASSLTEEGTEAFF
-	-	TRBV7-9	TRBJ2-7	TGTGCCAGCAGCTTAGCGGCACTGACCTACGAGCAGTACTTC	CASSLAALTYEQYF
-	-	TRBV11-1	TRBJ2-1	TGTGCCAGCAGCTTAGACCGGGGGTATGAGCAGTTCTTC	CASSLDRGYEQFF
-	TRBD2	TRBV20-1	TRBJ2-5	TGCAGTGCTACCGCCGGAGCGGGAGAACAAGAGACCCAGTACTTC	CSATAGAGEQETQYF
many	TRBD2	TRBV6-6	TRBJ2-3	TGTGCCAGCAGGAGGACTAGCGGGGTACATACGCAGTATTTT	CASRRTSGVHTQYF
many	-	TRBV7-2	TRBJ2-1	TGTGCCAGCGCACCGGGAGCGGCTCGGATCAATGAGCAGTTCTTC	CASAPGAARINEQFF
-	TRBD2	TRBV2	TRBJ2-2	TGTGCCAGCAGTGAAGGACTAGCGGGATTTATCGGGGAGCTGTTTTTT	CASSEGLAGFIGELFF
few	TRBD2	TRBV7-2	TRBJ2-3	TGTGCCAGCAGCTTACGACTAGCGACAGACAGGGATACGCAGTATTTT	CASSLRLATDRDTQYF
many	-	TRBV7-3	TRBJ2-3	TGTGCCAGCAGCTTAGGGACTAGCACAGATACGCAGTATTTT	CASSLGTSTDTQYF
few	-	TRBV6-2/TRBV6-3	TRBJ2-3	TGTGCCAGCAGCCGCCACTTCCGGGCCGAAACTCGCAGCGATACGCAGTATTTT	CASSRHFRAETRSDTQYF
-	TRBD1	TRBV12-3/TRBV12-4	TRBJ1-1	TGTGCCAGCAGCCCCACAGGGGTCGGGGGAGCTTTCTTT	CASSPTGVGGAFF
-	TRBD1	TRBV7-2	TRBJ1-2	TGTGCCAGCAGCCCCCAGGGGGCAAACGGCTACACCTTC	CASSPQGANGYTF
once	-	TRBV2	TRBJ2-3	TGTGCCACCAGTGGGACTCTTTCCACAGATACGCAGTATTTT	CATSGTLSTDTQYF
few	-	TRBV5-4	TRBJ1-1	TGTGCCAGCAGCTTGGACCAGGGAGGGGCCACTGAAGCTTTCTTT	CASSLDQGGATEAFF
-	-	TRBV18	TRBJ2-1	TGTGCCAGCTCACCCGGGTCCGGGAATAATGAGCAGTTCTTC	CASSPGSGNNEQFF
few	TRBD1	TRBV27	TRBJ2-7	TGTGCCAGCAGTCCGACAGGGGGACACTCCTACGAGCAGTACTTC	CASSPTGGHSYEQYF
few	TRBD1	TRBV6-2/TRBV6-3	TRBJ2-1	TGTGCCAGCAGTCATTACAGGGGATTCTACAATGAGCAGTTCTTC	CASSHYRGFYNEQFF
few	-	TRBV28	TRBJ2-7	TGTGCCAGCAGTCTGGGGCGGGTTTACGAGCAGTACTTC	CASSLGRVYEQYF
-	-	TRBV12-3/TRBV12-4	TRBJ1-2	TGTGCCAGCGGATTGGATACCCGGAGGGGCTACACCTTC	CASGLDTRRGYTF